The 7 T cell receptor beta chains below come from one sample, sequenced in a study of T-cell reconstitution after alpha-beta-depleted transplantation in children. During its preparation, the TCRbeta library received unique molecular identifiers. Via MiXCR, TCRdb re-called the PCR reads, giving one row per CDR3 protein. The sample shows around 450,000 distinct CDR3 sequences, 43% of them seen only once. The starting material was PBMCs, obtained before TCRalphabeta/CD19-depleted stem cell transplant. These receptors were obtained from a girl under 10 years old with aplastic anemia, due to receive a stem cell transplant.

The chain is built from TRBV24-1 and TRBJ2-1; D unclear. In germline, CDR1 is KGHDR, CDR2 SFDVKD. This CDR3 contains 13 residues. Trimming shortened V by 2 bases and J by 8 bases, and 9 bases separated the two germline ends. Here the CDR3 reads CATSDSIRDEQFF. DNA for the CDR3: TGTGCCACCAGTGATTCGATACGGGATGAGCAGTTCTTC.

This clonotype was detected ten times or more. V is TRBV6-1 and J is TRBJ2-2, with 12 bases identical to TRBD2. Looked up from germline, CDR1 is MNHNS and CDR2 is SASEGT. V lost 5 bases to trimming and J lost 4 bases; unmatched junction nucleotides: 5. The CDR3 is made up of 16 amino acids. The CDR3 nucleotides are TGTGCCAGCAGTCGACTAGCGGGAGCTGGCACCGGGGAGCTGTTTTTT. Its translation is CASSRLAGAGTGELFF.

This clonotype was counted ten times or more. V gene TRBV11-2 combines with J gene TRBJ2-1, with 13 nucleotides matching TRBD2. The CDR3 has 16 residues. The germline V gene has CDR1 SGHAT and CDR2 FQNNGV. The ends lost 3 bases at V and 9 bases at J; junction bases unmatched: 8. CDR3 in amino acids: CASSFAGTSGASEQFF. CDR3 nucleotide sequence: TGTGCCAGCAGCTTCGCCGGGACTAGCGGGGCCAGTGAGCAGTTCTTC.

This clonotype was seen repeatedly, ten times or more. The chain uses TRBV29-1 and TRBJ1-1; the D gene is possibly TRBD1 (6 bases). Germline CDR1 is SQVTM and CDR2 is ANQGSEA. The ends were cut back, 5 bases at V and 1 base at J, with 17 bases in the middle. The length of the CDR3 is 15 residues. The CDR3, as DNA: TGCAGCGTTTATCGGGGGCTGCTTACGAACACTGAAGCTTTCTTT. It translates to CSVYRGLLTNTEAFF.

This clonotype turned up a few times. Germline is not matched at one junction end, which may reflect a read error. The genes are TRBV7-2 and TRBJ2-5; possibly TRBD2 for D (5 bases). Germline CDR1 SGHTA, CDR2 FQGNSA. The CDR3 is made up of 15 amino acids. The CDR3 sequence is CASSLALLDLETQYF. CDR3 DNA: TGTGCCAGCAGCCTAGCTCTACTAGACCTAGAGACCCAGTACTTC.

CDR3 sequence (DNA): TGTGCCAGCAGCTCCGGGCGGCACTCCCACCAGTATTTT. Translating gives CASSSGRHSHQYF. This sequence joins TRBV7-8 and TRBJ2-3; no firm D call. The CDR3 loop spans 13 amino acids. Trimming shortened V by 4 bases and J by 12 bases, and 17 bases separated the two germline ends. Germline CDR1 is SGHVS and CDR2 is FQNEAQ. Filled out from reference TRBV7-8 and TRBJ2-3, the complete variable domain reads GAGVSQSPRYKVAKRGQDVALRCDPISGHVSLFWYQQALGQGPEFLTYFQNEAQLDKSGLPSDRFFAERPEGSVSTLKIQRTQQEDSAVYLCASSSGRHSHQYFGPGTRLTVL.

This clonotype was recorded a few times. The chain joins TRBV20-1 to TRBJ1-5, with 9 positions matching TRBD1. The J segment lost 2 bases and the V segment lost 5 bases, leaving 4 bases of the junction unmatched. This CDR3 contains 14 residues. The germline gives CDR1 DFQATT, CDR2 SNEGSKA (reference sequence). The CDR3 nucleotides read TGCAGTGCTTTTCGGGACAGGGGCAATCAGCCCCAGCATTTT. Amino acid sequence: CSAFRDRGNQPQHF.